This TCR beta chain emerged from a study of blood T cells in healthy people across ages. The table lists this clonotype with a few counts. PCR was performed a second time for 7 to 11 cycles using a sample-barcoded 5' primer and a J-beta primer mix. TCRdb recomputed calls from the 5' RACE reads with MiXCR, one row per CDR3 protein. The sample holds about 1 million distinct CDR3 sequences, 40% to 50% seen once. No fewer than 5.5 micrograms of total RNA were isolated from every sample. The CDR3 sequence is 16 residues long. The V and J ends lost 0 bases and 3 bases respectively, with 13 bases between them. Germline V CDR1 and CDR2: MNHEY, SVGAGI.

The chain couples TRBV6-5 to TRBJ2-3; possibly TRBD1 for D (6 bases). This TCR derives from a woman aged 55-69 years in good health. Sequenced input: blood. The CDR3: CASSYSGFGTTDTQYF. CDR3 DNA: TGTGCCAGCAGTTACTCGGGGTTCGGGACAACAGATACGCAGTATTTT.